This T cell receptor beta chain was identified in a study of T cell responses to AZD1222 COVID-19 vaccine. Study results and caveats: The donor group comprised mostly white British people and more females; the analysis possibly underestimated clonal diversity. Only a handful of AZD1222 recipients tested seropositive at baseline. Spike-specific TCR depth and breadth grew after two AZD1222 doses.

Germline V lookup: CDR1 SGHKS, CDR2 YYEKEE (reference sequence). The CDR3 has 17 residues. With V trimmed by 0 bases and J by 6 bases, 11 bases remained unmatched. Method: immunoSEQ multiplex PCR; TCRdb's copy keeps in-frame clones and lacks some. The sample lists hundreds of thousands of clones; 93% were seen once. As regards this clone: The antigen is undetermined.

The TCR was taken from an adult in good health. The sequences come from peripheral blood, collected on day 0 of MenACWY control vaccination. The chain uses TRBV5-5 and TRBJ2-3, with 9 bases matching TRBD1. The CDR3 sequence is CASSLGKQGAGVDTQYF. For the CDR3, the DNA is TGTGCCAGCAGCTTGGGAAAACAGGGGGCAGGAGTTGATACGCAGTATTTT.